This T cell receptor beta chain was retrieved from a study of blood T cell repertoires in COVID-19. Study summary: Both acute and convalescent COVID-19 samples were obtained from the United States, Italy and Spain. Sample material is recorded as cDNA or gDNA derived from T cells, B-cell-depleted T cells, or PBMCs.

Cohorts were based on clinical histories the participants reported. The CDR3 totals 17 residues. CDR1 SGDLS and CDR2 YYNGEE come from the germline V gene. The V end lost 0 bases, the J end lost 8 bases, and 21 bases lay between the germline ends. Study processing details: Scientists estimated how many nucleated cells there were by amplifying reference gene primers. Assay: immunoSEQ multiplex PCR; the TCRdb copy retains only in-frame clones and omits some. That table furnishes V, J and clone size, whereas the DNA furnished D and trimming. The sample gives under 300,000 clones, roughly 87% of which show up once; roughly 6% is in the top ten.

The chain couples TRBV9 to TRBJ2-1; no clear D gene. Sequencing was carried out using PBMCs or T cells enriched from blood (not recorded which). This sequence originates from a woman aged 25-40 years with acute COVID-19. CDR3 in amino acids: CASSVAPVGLLHDEQFF. The CDR3 DNA reads as TGTGCCAGCAGCGTAGCGCCGGTCGGGTTATTACACGATGAGCAGTTCTTC.